These 28 T cell receptor beta chains were all obtained from the same sample, sequenced in a study of CD8+CD57+ T cells in acquired aplastic anemia. Using genomic DNA as the template, TCR beta VDJ and CDR3 profiling was carried out. TCRdb re-derived calls from the reads in MiXCR, one entry per CDR3 protein. The repertoire has a few hundred thousand distinct CDR3 sequences, over 60% of them found once; the top ten carry around 32%. The sequencing input was sorted CD4+, CD8+, or CD8+CD57+ T cells (not recorded which) from PBMCs. The receptors were sampled from a human donor in good health.

The V gene is TRBV25-1, the J gene TRBJ1-1, with 9 bases fitting TRBD1. The CDR3 spans 15 residues. The germline CDR1 and CDR2 sequences are MGHDK and SYGVNS. V shed 10 bases and J 1 base; nucleotides not matched to a gene: 10. The CDR3 region is CATHELTGGNTEAFF. The CDR3 DNA is TGTGCCACACACGAACTGACAGGGGGGAACACTGAAGCTTTCTTT.

The sample holds many counts of this clonotype. This chain connects TRBV9 to TRBJ2-5; no definite D call. The germline V and J ends were trimmed by 0 bases and 0 bases, with 6 bases remaining between them. The CDR3 has 14 amino acids. Germline values: CDR1 SGDLS, CDR2 YYNGEE. DNA for the CDR3: TGTGCCAGCAGCGTAGTCTGGAACCAAGAGACCCAGTACTTC. Translation: CASSVVWNQETQYF.

This clonotype was detected a few times. The chain uses TRBV6-2 or TRBV6-3 and TRBJ1-1, with D tentatively TRBD1 (6 bases). This CDR3 is 15 amino acids long. The V and J ends lost 6 bases and 6 bases respectively, with 20 bases between them. The germline V gene has CDR1 MNHEY and CDR2 SVGEGT. In DNA form, the CDR3 reads TGTGCCAGCAGGCTACAGGGTGGTGGTGCCCCTGAAGCTTTCTTT. It codes for CASRLQGGGAPEAFF.

The rearrangement links TRBV19 to TRBJ2-2; D gene uncertain. This CDR3 region has 14 residues. CDR1 LNHDA and CDR2 SQIVND come from the germline V gene (reference sequence). V was cut by 7 bases and J by 4 bases, with 13 bases left in between. In DNA, the CDR3 is TGTGCCAGTACCGTTTCATCTGGCACCGGGGAGCTGTTTTTT. Amino acids: CASTVSSGTGELFF.

J is TRBJ2-7 and V is TRBV7-9; 8 bases fit TRBD1. The V gene end was trimmed by 3 bases and the J gene end by 2 bases; junction bases not matched to a gene: 3. The CDR3 extends over 14 amino acids. CDR1 is SEHNR and CDR2 is FQNEAQ in the germline V gene (reference sequence). CDR3 DNA: TGTGCCAGCAGCTTTGGGACAGGCCCCTACGAGCAGTACTTC. This gives the protein CASSFGTGPYEQYF.

This clonotype was observed a single time. The chain carries TRBV14 and TRBJ2-5; 8 bases align to TRBD1. The J call is uncertain, as TRBJ2-7 better fits the DNA end. The CDR3 length is 19 residues. CDR1 and CDR2 (germline): SGHDN, FVKESK. CDR3 coding DNA: TGTGCCAGCAGCCAACTTTCATTCGTTCGGGACAGGAGGATTTACGAGCAGTACTTC. Its protein product is CASSQLSFVRDRRIYEQYF.

This clonotype has more than one count but fewer than ten. Since the CDR3 does not end with the conserved phenylalanine or tryptophan, this likely comes from a read error. The rearrangement joins TRBV4-3 to TRBJ1-1, with 8 bases fitting TRBD1. The CDR3 consists of 14 residues. Germline V lookup: CDR1 LGHNA, CDR2 YSLEER. With V trimmed by 4 bases and J by 5 bases, 6 bases remained unmatched. CDR3 coding DNA: TGCGCCAGCAGCCTTGGACAGGGTGGAACTGAAGCTTTCTTG. It yields the protein CASSLGQGGTEAFL.

Turning to this clonotype: The junction and the germline gene differ at one end; a read error may be behind it. The chain employs TRBV7-6 and TRBJ2-7; the match to TRBD2 covers 7 bases. CDR1 and CDR2 from the germline V gene are SGHVS and FNYEAQ. There are 16 residues in the CDR3. DNA of the CDR3: TGCGCCAGCAGCTTAGCTAGCGGTACAACTACCTACGAGCAGTACTTC. Protein product: CASSLASGTTTYEQYF.

This chain connects TRBV10-3 to TRBJ2-3, with D maybe TRBD2 (6 bases). Deletions cut 2 bases from V and 6 bases from J, with 6 bases between. CDR1 and CDR2 from the germline V gene are ENHRY and SYGVKD. CDR3 length: 12 residues. CDR3 residues: CAISEGGDTQYF. As DNA, the CDR3 is TGTGCCATCAGTGAGGGGGGGGATACGCAGTATTTT.

This clonotype was seen only a few times. The chain joins TRBV20-1 to TRBJ1-2; no clear D. This CDR3 spans 12 amino acids. The V gene's germline CDR1 is DFQATT and CDR2 SNEGSKA (reference sequence). Trimming took 3 bases from V and 8 from J, leaving 13 bases between them. The CDR3 DNA follows: TGCAGTGCTAGGACGGGCAGCGGAGGCTACACCTTC. It codes for CSARTGSGGYTF.

The CDR3 here is CAISDPDPSREQYF. The CDR3, as DNA: TGTGCCATCAGTGACCCGGACCCCTCCCGCGAGCAGTACTTC. This chain links TRBV10-3 with TRBJ2-7; D unclear. The CDR3 is 14 residues long. CDR1 is ENHRY and CDR2 is SYGVKD in the germline V gene. V lost 3 bases and J 6 bases, leaving 15 bases between the germline ends.

This chain links TRBV20-1 with TRBJ1-1, with unresolved D. Germline V CDR1 and CDR2: DFQATT, SNEGSKA (reference sequence). The CDR3 sequence is 14 residues long. Trimming took off 1 base at V and 6 bases at J, with 15 bases between the two ends. DNA of the CDR3: TGCAGTGCTAGAGGGGATGGGAAGGTGCCTGAAGCTTTCTTT. The encoded protein is CSARGDGKVPEAFF.

The CDR3 loop reads CASSYQGAASSYEQYF. CDR3 in DNA: TGCGCCAGCAGCTACCAGGGGGCGGCGAGCTCCTACGAGCAGTACTTC. This chain links TRBV4-1 with TRBJ2-7; 8 bases map to TRBD1. The CDR3 covers 16 residues. The V gene end was trimmed by 5 bases and the J gene end by 0 bases; junction bases not matched to a gene: 9. Germline V gives CDR1 MGHRA, CDR2 YSYEKL.

This sequence joins TRBV4-2 and TRBJ1-2, with 9 bases identical to TRBD1. CDR1 LGHNA and CDR2 YNFKEQ come from the germline V gene. The J segment lost 0 bases and the V segment lost 0 bases, leaving 8 bases of the junction unmatched. This CDR3 is built from 18 residues. CDR3 DNA sequence: TGTGCCAGCAGCCAAGATCCGGGGACAGGGATTTCTAACTATGGCTACACCTTC. As protein: CASSQDPGTGISNYGYTF.

This clonotype has only a few counts. The chain employs TRBV19 and TRBJ2-7; tentative D call: TRBD2 (5 bases). V was shortened by 3 bases and J by 3 bases, with 9 bases between the two germline ends. The germline gives CDR1 LNHDA, CDR2 SQIVND (reference sequence). The CDR3 loop spans 13 amino acids. Here the CDR3 DNA reads TGTGCCAGTAGTATTGGGAGCAACTACGAGCAGTACTTC. It is translated as CASSIGSNYEQYF.

The chain employs TRBV7-6 and TRBJ2-7; 15 nucleotides line up with TRBD2. Trimming removed 1 base from V and 6 bases from J; junction bases left unmatched: 4. In germline, CDR1 is SGHVS, CDR2 FNYEAQ. The CDR3 contains 16 residues. The CDR3 spells CASSLGTSGGAGEQYF. The CDR3 region has the DNA TGTGCCAGCAGCTTAGGGACTAGCGGGGGGGCGGGCGAGCAGTACTTC.

This clonotype appeared many times. This chain uses TRBV20-1 with TRBJ2-7; a weak D match, TRBD1 (6 bases). V lost 3 bases, J lost 0 bases, and 18 bases lay in between. The germline CDR1 and CDR2 sequences are DFQATT and SNEGSKA (reference sequence). This CDR3 is built from 16 residues. CDR3 in DNA: TGCAGTGCTAGTCCCATTCGGGGACACCTCTCCTACGAGCAGTACTTC. Its protein is CSASPIRGHLSYEQYF.

The chain joins TRBV18 to TRBJ2-5; 11 bases match TRBD2. Germline loops: CDR1 KGHSH, CDR2 LQKENI. The CDR3 covers 15 residues. The V gene end was trimmed by 3 bases and the J gene end by 3 bases; junction bases not matched to a gene: 3. CDR3 coding DNA: TGTGCCAGCTCACCTAGCGGGAGGGCGGAAGAGACCCAGTACTTC. It is translated as CASSPSGRAEETQYF.

V and J are TRBV20-1 and TRBJ1-1; D not certain. CDR1 and CDR2 (germline): DFQATT, SNEGSKA (reference sequence). The CDR3 consists of 14 residues. Between the trimmed V and J ends, which lost 6 bases and 1 base, there was a span of 15 bases. CDR3 protein: CSASLNPGNTEAFF. The DNA of the CDR3 is TGCAGTGCCAGCCTTAACCCTGGGAACACTGAAGCTTTCTTT.

The chain joins TRBV7-9 to TRBJ2-7, with 10 nucleotides matching TRBD2. CDR1 SEHNR and CDR2 FQNEAQ come from the germline V gene (reference sequence). V shed 5 bases, J shed 5 bases, and the junction held 9 bases outside the gene matches. CDR3 length: 15 amino acids. The CDR3 DNA reads TGTGCCAGCAGCCTCAGCGGGAGGGCCGACCACGAGCAGTACTTC. The encoded protein is CASSLSGRADHEQYF. Full variable domain (missing parts from reference TRBV7-9 and TRBJ2-7): DTGVSQNPRHKITKRGQNVTFRCDPISEHNRLYWYRQTLGQGPEFLTYFQNEAQLEKSRLLSDRFSAERPKGSFSTLEIQRTEQGDSAMYLCASSLSGRADHEQYFGPGTRLTVT.

The chain is built from TRBV2 and TRBJ2-1; TRBD1 or TRBD2 may be the D gene (6 bases each). Trimming removed 8 bases from V and 4 bases from J, with 15 bases in between. Per germline, CDR1 SNHLY and CDR2 FYNNEI. CDR3 length equals 14 residues. The chain's CDR3 is CASPTGGGYNEQFF. CDR3 bases: TGTGCCAGCCCTACCGGAGGGGGTTACAATGAGCAGTTCTTC.

The chain has TRBV7-9 and TRBJ2-1, with 10 nucleotides matching TRBD2. The CDR3 loop spans 18 amino acids. J was trimmed by 6 bases and V by 1 base; bases with no gene match: 12. Germline lookup yields CDR1 SEHNR and CDR2 FQNEAQ (reference sequence). The CDR3 sequence: CASSLEGTSGRAINEQFF. The CDR3 DNA follows: TGTGCCAGCAGCTTAGAAGGTACGAGCGGGAGGGCCATCAATGAGCAGTTCTTC. The full variable domain, in which reference TRBV7-9 and TRBJ2-1 provide the parts outside the CDR3, is DTGVSQNPRHKITKRGQNVTFRCDPISEHNRLYWYRQTLGQGPEFLTYFQNEAQLEKSRLLSDRFSAERPKGSFSTLEIQRTEQGDSAMYLCASSLEGTSGRAINEQFFGPGTRLTVL.

This clonotype was counted between two and nine times. The chain combines TRBV11-2 with TRBJ2-1, with TRBD2 matching 14 bases. Germline V gene lookup returns CDR1 SGHAT and CDR2 FQNNGV. The junction had 5 bases not matched to a gene; V was cut back by 7 bases and J by 6 bases. The CDR3 has 15 amino acids. This CDR3 reads CASKVTSGGANEQFF. In DNA form, the CDR3 reads TGTGCCAGCAAAGTGACTAGCGGGGGGGCCAATGAGCAGTTCTTC. The full variable domain, with the rest looked up from reference TRBV11-2 and TRBJ2-1, is EAGVAQSPRYKIIEKRQSVAFWCNPISGHATLYWYQQILGQGPKLLIQFQNNGVVDDSQLPKDRFSAERLKGVDSTLKIQPAKLEDSAVYLCASKVTSGGANEQFFGPGTRLTVL.

In DNA form, the CDR3 reads TGTGCCAGCAGTGAAATTTGGCCGGGGCGCGTAAAGGGCTACACCTTC. Translated: CASSEIWPGRVKGYTF. The J gene is TRBJ1-2, the V gene TRBV2; D possibly corresponds to TRBD1 (5 bases). The germline gives CDR1 SNHLY, CDR2 FYNNEI. Between the trimmed V and J ends, which lost 2 bases and 8 bases, there was a span of 21 bases. The CDR3 is 16 residues long.

The V gene is TRBV7-8, the J gene TRBJ1-2, with D perhaps TRBD1 (5 bases). Germline CDR1 SGHVS, CDR2 FQNEAQ. The germline V and J ends were trimmed by 5 bases and 4 bases, with 20 bases remaining between them. The CDR3 runs to 16 residues. This CDR3 reads CASSLGMEGEGYGYTF. The CDR3 nucleotides read TGTGCCAGCAGCCTAGGAATGGAAGGGGAGGGCTATGGCTACACCTTC.

The chain combines TRBV24-1 with TRBJ1-1; D not certain. Germline V gives CDR1 KGHDR, CDR2 SFDVKD. This CDR3 is 12 amino acids long. Trimming took off 9 bases at V and 3 bases at J, with 10 bases between the two ends. The CDR3 sequence: CATLSRDTEAFF. The CDR3 DNA sequence: TGTGCCACCCTAAGTCGTGACACTGAAGCTTTCTTT.

This clonotype came up many times. The chain uses TRBV7-9 and TRBJ1-3; D is uncertain. The V gene's germline CDR1 is SEHNR and CDR2 FQNEAQ (reference sequence). Trimming took off 7 bases at V and 0 bases at J, with 10 bases between the two ends. This CDR3 contains 14 residues. CDR3 in amino acids: CASTEGSSGNTIYF. The CDR3 region has the DNA TGTGCCAGCACAGAGGGTAGCTCTGGAAACACCATATATTTT. Full variable domain (missing parts from reference TRBV7-9 and TRBJ1-3): DTGVSQNPRHKITKRGQNVTFRCDPISEHNRLYWYRQTLGQGPEFLTYFQNEAQLEKSRLLSDRFSAERPKGSFSTLEIQRTEQGDSAMYLCASTEGSSGNTIYFGEGSWLTVV.

This sequence joins TRBV19 and TRBJ2-7; TRBD2 matches 10 bases. The V gene end was trimmed by 4 bases and the J gene end by 3 bases; junction bases not matched to a gene: 6. CDR1 is LNHDA, CDR2 SQIVND, per germline (reference sequence). This CDR3 has 15 residues. The CDR3 bases are TGTGCCAGTAGTAGGCTAGCGGGAGTAGGCTACGAGCAGTACTTC. Residues: CASSRLAGVGYEQYF.